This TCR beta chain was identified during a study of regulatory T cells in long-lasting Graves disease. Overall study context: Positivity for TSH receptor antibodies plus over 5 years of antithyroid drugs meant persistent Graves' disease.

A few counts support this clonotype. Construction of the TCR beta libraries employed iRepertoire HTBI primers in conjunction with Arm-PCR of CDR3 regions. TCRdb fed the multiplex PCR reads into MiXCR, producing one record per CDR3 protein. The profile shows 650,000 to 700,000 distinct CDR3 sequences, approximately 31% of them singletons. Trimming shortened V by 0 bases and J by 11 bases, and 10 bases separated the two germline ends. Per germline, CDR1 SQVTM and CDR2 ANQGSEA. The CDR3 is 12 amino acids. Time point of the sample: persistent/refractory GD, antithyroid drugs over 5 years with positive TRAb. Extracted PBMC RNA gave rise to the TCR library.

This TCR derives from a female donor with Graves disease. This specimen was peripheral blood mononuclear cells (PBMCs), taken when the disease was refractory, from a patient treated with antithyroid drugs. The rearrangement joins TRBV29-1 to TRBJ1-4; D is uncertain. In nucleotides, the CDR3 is TGCAGCGTTGAAGATCCATCGTTTAAACTGTTTTTT. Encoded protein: CSVEDPSFKLFF.